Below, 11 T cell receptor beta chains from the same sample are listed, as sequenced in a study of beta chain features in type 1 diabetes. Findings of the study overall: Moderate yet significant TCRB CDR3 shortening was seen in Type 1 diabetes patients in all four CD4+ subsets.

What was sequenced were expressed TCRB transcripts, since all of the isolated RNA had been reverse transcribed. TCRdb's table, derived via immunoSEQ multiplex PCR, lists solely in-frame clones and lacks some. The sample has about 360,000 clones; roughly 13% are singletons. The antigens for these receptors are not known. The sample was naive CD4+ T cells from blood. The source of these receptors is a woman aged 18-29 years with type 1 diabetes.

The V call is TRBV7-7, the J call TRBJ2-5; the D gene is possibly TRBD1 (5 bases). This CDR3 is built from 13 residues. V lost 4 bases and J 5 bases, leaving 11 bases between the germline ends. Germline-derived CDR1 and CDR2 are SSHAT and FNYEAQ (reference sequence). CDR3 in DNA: TGTGCCAGCAGCTCGACAGTCGGGGAGACCCAGTACTTC. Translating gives CASSSTVGETQYF. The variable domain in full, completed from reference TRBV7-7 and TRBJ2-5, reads GAGVSQSPRYKVTKRGQDVTLRCDPISSHATLYWYQQALGQGPEFLTYFNYEAQPDKSGLPSDRFSAERPEGSISTLTIQRTEQRDSAMYRCASSSTVGETQYFGPGTRLLVL.

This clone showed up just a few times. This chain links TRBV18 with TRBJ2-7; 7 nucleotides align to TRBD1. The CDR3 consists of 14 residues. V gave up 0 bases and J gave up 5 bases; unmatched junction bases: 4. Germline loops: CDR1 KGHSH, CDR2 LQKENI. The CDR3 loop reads CASSPPDRVHEQYF. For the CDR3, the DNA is TGTGCCAGCTCACCACCTGACAGGGTCCACGAGCAGTACTTC. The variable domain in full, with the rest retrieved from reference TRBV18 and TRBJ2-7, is NAGVMQNPRHLVRRRGQEARLRCSPMKGHSHVYWYRQLPEEGLKFMVYLQKENIIDESGMPKERFSAEFPKEGPSILRIQQVVRGDSAAYFCASSPPDRVHEQYFGPGTRLTVT.

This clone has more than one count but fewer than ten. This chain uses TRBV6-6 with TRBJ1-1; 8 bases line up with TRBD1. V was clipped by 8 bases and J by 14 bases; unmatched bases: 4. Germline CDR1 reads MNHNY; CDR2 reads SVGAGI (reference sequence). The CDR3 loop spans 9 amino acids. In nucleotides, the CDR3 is TGTGCCAGCGGACAGGGCCCGTTCTTT. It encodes CASGQGPFF.

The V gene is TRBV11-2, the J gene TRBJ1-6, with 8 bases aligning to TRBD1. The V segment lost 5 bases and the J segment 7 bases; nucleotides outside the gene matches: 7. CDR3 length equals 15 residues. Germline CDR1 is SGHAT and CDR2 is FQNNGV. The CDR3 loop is CASSLDRGSNSPLHF. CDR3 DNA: TGTGCCAGCAGCCTTGACAGGGGCAGCAATTCACCCCTCCACTTT.

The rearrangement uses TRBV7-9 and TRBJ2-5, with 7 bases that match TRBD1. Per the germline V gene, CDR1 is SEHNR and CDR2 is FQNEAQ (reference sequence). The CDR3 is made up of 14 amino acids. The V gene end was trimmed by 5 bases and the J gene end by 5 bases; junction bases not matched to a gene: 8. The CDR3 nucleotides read TGTGCCAGCAGCCCCCAACAGGGGAAGGAGACCCAGTACTTC. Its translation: CASSPQQGKETQYF.

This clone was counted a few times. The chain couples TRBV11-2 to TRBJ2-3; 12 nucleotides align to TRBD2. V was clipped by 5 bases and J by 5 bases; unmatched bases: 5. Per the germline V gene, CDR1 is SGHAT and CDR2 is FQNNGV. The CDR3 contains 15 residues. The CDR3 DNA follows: TGTGCCAGCAGCGCCCGGACTAGCGGGAAAGATACGCAGTATTTT. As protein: CASSARTSGKDTQYF.

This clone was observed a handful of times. Here the CDR3 DNA reads TGTGCCAGCAATCTCGGGACAGGGGATTACTCACCCCTCCACTTT. It yields the protein CASNLGTGDYSPLHF. The rearrangement joins TRBV6-5 to TRBJ1-6; 10 bases are shared with TRBD1. Germline lookup yields CDR1 MNHEY and CDR2 SVGAGI. The CDR3 runs to 15 residues. With 7 bases clipped from V and 10 bases from J, the junction kept 10 bases outside the gene matches.

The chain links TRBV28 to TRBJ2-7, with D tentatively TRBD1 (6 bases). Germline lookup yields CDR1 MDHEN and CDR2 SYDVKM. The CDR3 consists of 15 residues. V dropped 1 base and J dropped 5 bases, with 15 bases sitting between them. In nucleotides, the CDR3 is TGTGCCAGCAGTTTATTTGTGGGGGCCAAGAACGAGCAGTACTTC. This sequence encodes CASSLFVGAKNEQYF.

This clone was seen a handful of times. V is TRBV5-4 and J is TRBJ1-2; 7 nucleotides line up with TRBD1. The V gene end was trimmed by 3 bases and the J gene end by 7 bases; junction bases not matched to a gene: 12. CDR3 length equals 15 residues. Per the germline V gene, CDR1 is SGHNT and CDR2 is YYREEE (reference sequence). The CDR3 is CASSSTFQGELGYTF. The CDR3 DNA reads TGTGCCAGCAGCTCAACGTTTCAGGGGGAACTTGGCTACACCTTC.

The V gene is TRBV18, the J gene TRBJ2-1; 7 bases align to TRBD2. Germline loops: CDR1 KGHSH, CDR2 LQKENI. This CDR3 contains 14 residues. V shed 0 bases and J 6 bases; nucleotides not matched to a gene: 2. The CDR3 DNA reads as TGTGCCAGCTCACCACCCGCGGGGGTCAATGAGCAGTTCTTC. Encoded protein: CASSPPAGVNEQFF.

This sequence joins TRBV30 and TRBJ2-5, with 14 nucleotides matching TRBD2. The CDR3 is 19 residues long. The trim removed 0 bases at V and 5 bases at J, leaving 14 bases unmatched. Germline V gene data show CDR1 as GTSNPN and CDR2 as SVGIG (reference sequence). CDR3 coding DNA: TGTGCCTGGAGTGTAACAGGAGGGACTAGCGGGAGCCGGCGGGAGACCCAGTACTTC. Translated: CAWSVTGGTSGSRRETQYF.